This T cell receptor beta chain was documented in a study of blood T cell repertoires in COVID-19. Whole-study context: Samples representing acute and convalescent COVID-19 were sourced from the United States, Italy and Spain. The cDNA or gDNA used as material had been derived from T cells, B-cell-depleted T cells, or PBMCs.

Original handling: Amplifying reference gene primers gave estimates of nucleated cell counts. Generated by immunoSEQ multiplex PCR, the TCRdb table keeps only in-frame clones and is missing some. That table is the source of V, J and clone size, and D and trimming were worked out from the DNA. The sample lists about 190,000 clones, roughly four fifths seen once, with approximately 12% in the top ten. CDR1 and CDR2 (germline): MRHNA, SNTAGT. V lost 4 bases and J lost 5; bases outside the gene matches: 8. The CDR3 consists of 15 residues. The sequencing input was peripheral blood. This receptor was identified in a man aged 45-65 years who had recovered from COVID-19. The rearrangement joins TRBV6-4 to TRBJ2-1; TRBD2 aligns across 7 bases. CDR3 in DNA: TGTGCCAGCAGTGTCGAGGGAGGGCCCAACAATGAGCAGTTCTTC. This gives the protein CASSVEGGPNNEQFF.